Presented here are 5 T cell receptor beta chains from one specimen sequenced in a study of blood T cell repertoires in COVID-19. Measured with immunoSEQ multiplex PCR; TCRdb has only the in-frame clones, and not every one. The sample yields 200,000 to 250,000 clones, 86% seen once. Source material: peripheral blood. These receptor sequences come from a man aged 80 or over with acute or convalescent COVID-19.

This clone has a handful of counts. The genes are TRBV19 and TRBJ1-4; 7 positions agree with TRBD1. CDR3 length equals 14 residues. V dropped 4 bases and J dropped 7; count of bases not matched to a gene: 6. Per the germline V gene, CDR1 is LNHDA and CDR2 is SQIVND (reference sequence). The CDR3 is CASSKTGVGEKLFF. The DNA for the CDR3 is TGTGCCAGTAGTAAAACAGGGGTGGGTGAAAAACTGTTTTTT. The full variable domain, in which reference TRBV19 and TRBJ1-4 provide the parts outside the CDR3, is DGGITQSPKYLFRKEGQNVTLSCEQNLNHDAMYWYRQDPGQGLRLIYYSQIVNDFQKGDIAEGYSVSREKKESFPLTVTSAQKNPTAFYLCASSKTGVGEKLFFGSGTQLSVL.

This clone was detected once. The rearrangement uses TRBV27 and TRBJ2-5; 7 bases fit TRBD2. The CDR3 runs to 13 residues. V gave up 10 bases and J gave up 4 bases; unmatched junction bases: 9. Per the germline V gene, CDR1 is MNHEY and CDR2 is SMNVEV (reference sequence). The CDR3 coding sequence is TGTGCCACCCGCCCTAGCGGTGGAGAGACCCAGTACTTC. Its protein product is CATRPSGGETQYF.

This sequence joins TRBV13 and TRBJ2-2; the D gene is possibly TRBD2 (5 bases). The V end was cut by 1 base, the J end by 5 bases, with 14 bases between. This CDR3 spans 16 amino acids. Germline V gene data show CDR1 as PRHDT and CDR2 as FYEKMQ (reference sequence). The CDR3: CASSLAAGPLTGELFF. The CDR3 bases are TGTGCCAGCAGCTTAGCGGCGGGTCCCCTTACCGGGGAGCTGTTTTTT.

The V call is TRBV7-2, the J call TRBJ2-2; tentatively, D is TRBD2 (5 bases). Germline lookup yields CDR1 SGHTA and CDR2 FQGNSA. Deletions cut 6 bases from V and 4 bases from J, with 12 bases between. The CDR3 is 14 amino acids. As DNA, the CDR3 is TGTGCCAGCAGTGTGATCGCGGGCACCGGGGAGCTGTTTTTT. Translating it yields CASSVIAGTGELFF.

The chain carries TRBV4-1 and TRBJ1-2; D unclear. The CDR3 has 14 amino acids. With 3 bases removed from V and 7 bases from J, the gap between germline ends came to 15 bases. The germline CDR1 and CDR2 sequences are MGHRA and YSYEKL. CDR3 residues: CASSHPVSDSGYTF. The CDR3 region has the DNA TGCGCCAGCAGCCACCCCGTTTCGGACTCTGGCTACACCTTC.